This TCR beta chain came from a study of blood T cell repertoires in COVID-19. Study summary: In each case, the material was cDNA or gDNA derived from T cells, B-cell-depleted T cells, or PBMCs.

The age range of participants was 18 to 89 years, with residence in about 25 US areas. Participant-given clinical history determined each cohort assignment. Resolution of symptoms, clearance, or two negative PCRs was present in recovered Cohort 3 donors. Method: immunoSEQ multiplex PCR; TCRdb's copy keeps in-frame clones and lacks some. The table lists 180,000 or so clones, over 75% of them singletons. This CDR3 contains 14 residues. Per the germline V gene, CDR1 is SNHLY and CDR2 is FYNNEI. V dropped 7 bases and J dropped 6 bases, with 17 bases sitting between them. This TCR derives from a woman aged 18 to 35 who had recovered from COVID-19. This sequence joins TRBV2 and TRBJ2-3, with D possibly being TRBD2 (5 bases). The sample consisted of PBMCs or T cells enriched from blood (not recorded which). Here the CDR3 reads CASTTGISGDTQYF. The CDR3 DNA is TGTGCCAGCACAACCGGGATCTCGGGGGATACGCAGTATTTT.